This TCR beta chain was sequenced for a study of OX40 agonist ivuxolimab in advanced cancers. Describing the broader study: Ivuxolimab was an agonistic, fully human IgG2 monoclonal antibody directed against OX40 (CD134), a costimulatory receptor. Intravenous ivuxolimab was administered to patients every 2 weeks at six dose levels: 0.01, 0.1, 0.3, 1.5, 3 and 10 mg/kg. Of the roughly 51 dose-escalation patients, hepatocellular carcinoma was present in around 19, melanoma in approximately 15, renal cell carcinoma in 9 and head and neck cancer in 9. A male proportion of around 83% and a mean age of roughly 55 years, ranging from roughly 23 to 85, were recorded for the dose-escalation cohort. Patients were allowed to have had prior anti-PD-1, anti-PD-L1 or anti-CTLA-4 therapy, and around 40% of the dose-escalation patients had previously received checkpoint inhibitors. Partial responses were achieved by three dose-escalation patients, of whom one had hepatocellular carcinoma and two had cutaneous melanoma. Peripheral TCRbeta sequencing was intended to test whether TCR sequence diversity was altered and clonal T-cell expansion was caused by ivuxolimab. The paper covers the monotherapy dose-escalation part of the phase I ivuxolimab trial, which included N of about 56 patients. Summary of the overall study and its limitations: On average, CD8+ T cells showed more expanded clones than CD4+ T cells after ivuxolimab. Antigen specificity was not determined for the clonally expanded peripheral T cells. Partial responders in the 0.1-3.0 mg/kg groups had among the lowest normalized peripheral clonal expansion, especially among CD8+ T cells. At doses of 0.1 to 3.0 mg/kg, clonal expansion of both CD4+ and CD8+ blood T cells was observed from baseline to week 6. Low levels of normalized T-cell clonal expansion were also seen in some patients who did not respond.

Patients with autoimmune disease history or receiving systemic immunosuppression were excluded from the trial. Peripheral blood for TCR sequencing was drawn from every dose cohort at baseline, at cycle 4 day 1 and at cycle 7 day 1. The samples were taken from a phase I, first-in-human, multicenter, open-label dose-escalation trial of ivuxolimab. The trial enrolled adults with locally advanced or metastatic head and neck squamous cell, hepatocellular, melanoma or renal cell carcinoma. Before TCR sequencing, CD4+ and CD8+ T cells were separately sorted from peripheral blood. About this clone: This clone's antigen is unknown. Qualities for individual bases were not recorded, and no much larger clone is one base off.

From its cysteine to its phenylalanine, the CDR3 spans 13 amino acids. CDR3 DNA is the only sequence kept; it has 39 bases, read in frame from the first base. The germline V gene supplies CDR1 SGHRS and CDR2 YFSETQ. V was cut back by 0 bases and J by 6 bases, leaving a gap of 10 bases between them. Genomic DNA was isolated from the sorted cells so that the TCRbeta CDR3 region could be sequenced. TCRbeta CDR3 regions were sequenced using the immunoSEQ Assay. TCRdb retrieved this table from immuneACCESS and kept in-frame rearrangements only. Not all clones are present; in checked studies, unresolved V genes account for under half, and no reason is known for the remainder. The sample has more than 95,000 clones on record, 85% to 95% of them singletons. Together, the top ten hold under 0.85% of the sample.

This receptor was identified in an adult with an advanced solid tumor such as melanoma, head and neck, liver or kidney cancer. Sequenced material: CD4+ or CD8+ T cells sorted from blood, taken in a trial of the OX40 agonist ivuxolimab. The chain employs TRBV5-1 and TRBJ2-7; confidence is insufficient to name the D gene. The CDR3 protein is CASSLGEVREQYF. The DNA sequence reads TGCGCCAGCAGCTTGGGAGAAGTCCGCGAGCAGTACTTC. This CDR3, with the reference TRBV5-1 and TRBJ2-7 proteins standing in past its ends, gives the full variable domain KAGVTQTPRYLIKTRGQQVTLSCSPISGHRSVSWYQQTPGQGLQFLFEYFSETQRNKGNFPGRFSGRQFSNSRSEMNVSTLELGDSALYLCASSLGEVREQYFGPGTRLTVT.